This T cell receptor beta chain was sequenced in a study of post-analysis software for immune sequencing data. Overall study context: Secondary progressive, relapsing-remitting and progressive-relapsing multiple sclerosis were among the included disease courses. Study-wide results and limits: Among a few TRBV segments more frequent in patients than controls were TRBV5-6, TRBV5-1 and TRBV20-1.

Presence of unique molecular identifiers characterized the TCR beta cDNA libraries. TCRdb re-analysed the PCR reads in MiXCR, keeping a single row per CDR3 protein. The table has roughly 400,000 distinct CDR3 sequences, 39% seen once. Remarks on this clonotype: Its antigen is still unknown.

This CDR3 comprises 14 residues. CDR1 is DFQATT, CDR2 SNEGSKA, per germline (reference sequence). Deletions cut 1 base from V and 1 base from J, with 8 bases between. The TCR comes from a girl between 2 and 10 years old with multiple sclerosis. This chain links TRBV20-1 with TRBJ2-1; D is uncertain. The sample comprised blood. The chain's CDR3 is CSARGYLSYNEQFF. The CDR3 DNA reads as TGCAGTGCTAGAGGCTACCTTTCCTACAATGAGCAGTTCTTC.